This T cell receptor beta chain was obtained from a study of cytomegalovirus exposure and HLA in healthy donors (dated by TCRdb to about 2017). At the level of the whole study: An earlier analysis of approximately 550 of the donors reported more than 250 Gb of sequence data and roughly 110 million unique TCR beta sequences from 150 million to 200 million T cells. All discovery cohort repertoires had been generated using a single sequencing platform. Across under 500 genotyped donors of the cohort, an average of about 240,000 unique TCR beta nucleotide sequences per donor were sequenced, and roughly 18% of those sequences were non-productive. In addition to the first cohort of 666 subjects, a separate validation cohort of some 120 different subjects was used. The study profiled the T cell repertoires of hundreds of subjects by immunosequencing and related them to cytomegalovirus serostatus. HLA typing included class I and class II loci at four-digit resolution. The number of typed donors differed by locus: roughly 620-640 for A, B, C, DRB1 and DQB1; some 500 for DQA1; around 580 for DPA1; and 400 to 480 for DPB1. To predict cytomegalovirus infection status, the study brought together high-throughput TCR immunosequencing, statistical association of individual TCRs with disease status, and machine learning. The genetic ancestry cluster associated with self-reported Caucasian donors included 65% to 90% of the roughly 400 genotyped donors. Donor age, sex, ethnicity and CMV serostatus were compiled together with the repertoire data. About 280 gigabases of sequencing data and around 85 million unique TCR sequences made up an early release that covered some 640 HLA-typed donors. A later analysis re-analyzed previously published TCR beta repertoires from approximately 670 donors and added high-resolution HLA genotyping to study TCR occurrence patterns. Because of strong linkage in the cohort, five DR-DQ haplotypes were treated as single units for association and clustering. The study aimed to test whether cataloging public T cell receptors could reveal signatures of past pathogen exposure. The later analysis used no new phenotypic data to find candidate immune exposures, relying instead on TCR beta sequences and their occurrence across donors. To decide whether each TCR beta V gene segment behaved as functional or pseudogenic, an earlier analysis of some 540 of the donors relied on high-throughput TCR beta sequencing. Genome-wide SNP genotypes for about 65% of the roughly 700 donors were used in a later genetic analysis, which treated that subset as a discovery cohort.

In total, 600 or so healthy bone marrow donors made up the cohort. At the time of sampling, all cohort members were nominally healthy, though unrecorded immune exposures were likely present. The donor was CMV seronegative and was included in the group of 352 seronegative cohort members. A peripheral blood sample was collected from each donor, and TCR beta sequencing was performed on peripheral blood mononuclear cells. Genomic DNA extraction from the blood cell samples was performed with the Qiagen DNeasy Blood Extraction Kit. Libraries were built with the immunoSEQ multiplex PCR assay. A mixture of 60 forward primers for TCR Vbeta segments and 13 reverse primers for TCR Jbeta segments was used in the multiplex PCR. A multiplex PCR assay on genomic DNA amplified the CDR3 region of rearranged TCR beta genes. The amplified TCR beta libraries were sequenced on the Illumina HiSeq System as 87-base-pair reads. The study's own analysis went as follows. A later analysis counted about 80 million unique TCR beta chains across the 500 to 850 repertoires, and approximately 11 million of these chains were shared by at least two donors. Raw reads were error-corrected and collapsed into unique sequences with a nearest-neighbor algorithm that merged closely related sequences to remove PCR and sequencing errors. CDR3 sequences were aligned to IMGT reference sequences to assign V, D and J gene segments. For a sequence to be retained, at least a six-nucleotide match to both a V gene segment and a J gene segment was required. A rearrangement counted as productive if the CDR3 had no stop codons and remained in frame with V and J, and every other rearrangement counted as non-productive. Following IMGT convention, CDR3 was defined as the stretch from the second conserved V-encoded cysteine to the conserved J-encoded phenylalanine. In an earlier analysis of approximately 590 of the donors, sequences lacking an unambiguous match to a single V gene segment were excluded. An earlier analysis of several hundred of the donors called V segments functional above 56.7% productive rearrangements and segregating when the between-donor standard deviation exceeded 5%. A statistical classification framework was built to diagnose cytomegalovirus status from the catalog of TCR beta chain sequences. V and J gene assignment, in a later analysis, came from comparing TCR nucleotide sequences with IMGT/GENE-DB human TR gene sequences. In a later analysis, CDR3 sequences and most-parsimonious VDJ recombination scenarios were assigned using the TCRdist pipeline. A later analysis defined each TCR beta chain by its CDR3 amino acid sequence plus V-gene family, and excluded reads lacking a unique V-gene family. To address suspected cross-contamination and a sequencing artifact, a later analysis removed approximately 590 highly shared, low-generation-probability nucleotide sequences. A later analysis calculated a clonal expansion index for each public chain from normalized within-repertoire ranks of inferred template counts. In a later analysis, generation probabilities were computed with a VDJ recombination model fitted to out-of-frame rearrangements, and the resulting probabilities were checked against IGoR. In a later analysis, TCR-TCR, TCR-HLA and TCR-CMV co-occurrence was scored with hypergeometric tests, and a repertoire-size bias correction was applied to TCR pairs. To estimate false discovery rates, a later analysis permuted the HLA or CMV assignments 20 times. In a later analysis, co-occurring TCRs were grouped using DBSCAN, with TCRdist sequence similarity added in when clustering inside HLA-allele-positive subsets. Repertoires with fewer than 30,000 or more than 120,000 public chains were left out of co-occurrence clustering, as were about 5 repertoires with anomalous nucleotide sharing. This immuneACCESS table, as held by TCRdb, lists in-frame sequences with V and J called but not all clones. Of the missing ones, under half trace to an unresolved V gene in checked studies; the others have no known cause. That table supplies the V and J calls and clone size; D and trimming were determined from the DNA. For this sample the table gives more than 150,000 clones, of which 76% were detected only once. The top ten clonotypes cover around 1.5% of the sample.

Notes on this clone: The clone's antigen remains unknown. No per-base quality is available; no much larger clone lies one base away.

Study-level results and caveats: The earlier analysis of some 560 of the donors excluded approximately 17 rarely observed V segments, including chromosome 9 orphons, because counts were too low. In a later genetic analysis, fewer N-insertions in productive TCRs were reported among donors in an Asian-associated ancestry cluster than the 666-donor mean. The classifier was reported to diagnose cytomegalovirus status with high specificity and sensitivity in both the original and validation cohorts. A later genetic analysis associated a missense DCLRE1C variant with V-gene and J-gene trimming of TCR beta chains, and an independent cohort replicated the association. Broadly in line with IMGT annotations, most TCR beta V segments showed up in productive rearrangements about 87% or about 30% of the time in an earlier analysis of approximately 600 of the donors. Most TCR sequences were seen in very few donors, while some public TCRs were found in many individuals. According to a later analysis, parvovirus B19, influenza, CMV and Epstein-Barr virus appeared linked to several top co-occurrence clusters. Because HLA typing was missing for some donors at each locus, association tests included only the typed subset. A later analysis found that TCR association rates varied across HLA loci, with DRB1 alleles showing the most associated TCRs and HLA-C alleles the fewest. A later analysis found that HLA-associated TCR beta chains were more clonally expanded and had lower generation probabilities than equally common non-associated chains. A cluster of highly shared sequence variants was judged likely to be a technical artifact of the sequencing pipeline. For the cohort, immune exposure information was limited to CMV serostatus. A further reported finding was that TCR beta sequences accurately predicted the HLA-A and HLA-B alleles for most subjects in the first cohort. When HLA alleles, especially DR and DQ, strongly co-occurred, attributing TCR associations to individual alleles was difficult. Presence/absence analyses assumed roughly uniform sequencing depth across donors, an assumption that may not hold. A total of about 180 TCR beta chains were listed by the study as associated with cytomegalovirus. The 87-base-pair reads could not distinguish some IMGT-functional V segments, including TRBV6-2 and TRBV6-3, so those segments were excluded. It was suggested by the authors that the approach could potentially be generalized to other disease states and immunological phenotypes. This cohort had only TCR beta chains sequenced, and the lack of alpha or paired-chain data limited which features could be detected. A later analysis found that most CMV-associated TCR beta chains appeared HLA-restricted, with HLA associations seemingly driven largely by CMV exposure. A few of the identified cytomegalovirus-associated TCR beta chains were confirmed in vitro to be specific for cytomegalovirus antigens. Correlated functional status among segregating V segments might be attributable to linkage disequilibrium, but an unknown experimental factor could not be ruled out. Specific HLA alleles were associated with roughly 16,000 TCR beta sequences at a false discovery rate of 0.05 in a later analysis.

The CDR3 sequence holds 13 residues, the cysteine and phenylalanine included. Just CDR3 DNA is preserved here, 39 bases in frame from base 1. Trimming costs V 1 base and J 3 bases, and their ends lie 7 bases apart. CDR1 and CDR2, looked up from the germline V gene (reference sequence), are LNHDA and SQIVND. The TCR sequence derives from a man younger than 30 in good health and CMV-seronegative. The rearranged segments are TRBV19 and TRBJ2-7, with the D gene not confidently named. Input material: PBMCs. The sequenced DNA: TGTGCCAGTAGTATAGGGCAGTTCTACGAGCAGTACTTC. Its protein reads: CASSIGQFYEQYF. Here the CDR3 is joined to the reference TRBV19 and TRBJ2-7 genes, and the full variable domain is: DGGITQSPKYLFRKEGQNVTLSCEQNLNHDAMYWYRQDPGQGLRLIYYSQIVNDFQKGDIAEGYSVSREKKESFPLTVTSAQKNPTAFYLCASSIGQFYEQYFGPGTRLTVT.